Listed below are T cell receptor beta chains from one sample, sequenced in a study of blood T cell repertoires in COVID-19. Sequencing used immunoSEQ multiplex PCR; TCRdb keeps in-frame clones, though not all of them. Among about 240,000 clones listed, almost 85% were seen once. The specimen was peripheral blood. The receptors originated from a middle-aged man with acute or convalescent COVID-19. The CDR3 runs from the conserved cysteine through the conserved F or W. D genes are given only for firm matches. Clone size is given for some rows only: seen once, a few or many times, or a class if the clone is expanded.

TRBV6-2/TRBV6-3	once	NA	TRBJ1-4	CASSYSRVPSEKLFF	TGTGCCAGCAGTTACTCCAGGGTCCCTAGTGAAAAACTGTTTTTT
TRBV2	NA	TRBD2	TRBJ2-5	CASKTSGGVETQYF	TGTGCCAGCAAGACTAGCGGGGGGGTAGAGACCCAGTACTTC
TRBV28	NA	NA	TRBJ1-5	CASSKGVWSNQPQHF	TGTGCCAGCAGCAAAGGGGTTTGGAGCAATCAGCCCCAGCATTTT
TRBV28	NA	NA	TRBJ2-6	CASLSGANVLTF	TGTGCCAGCCTTTCTGGGGCCAACGTCCTGACTTTC
TRBV15	NA	NA	TRBJ1-5	CATSPLGGSDQPQHF	TGTGCCACCAGCCCCCTAGGGGGTTCGGATCAGCCCCAGCATTTT
TRBV12-3/TRBV12-4	NA	NA	TRBJ2-7	CASTPKIAAEQYF	TGTGCCAGCACTCCCAAGATCGCGGCCGAGCAGTACTTC
TRBV2	NA	NA	TRBJ1-4	CASSIQGANEKLFF	TGTGCCAGCAGCATACAGGGAGCTAATGAAAAACTGTTTTTT
TRBV4-2	NA	TRBD2	TRBJ2-3	CASSQALAGDPRTDTQYF	TGTGCCAGCAGCCAAGCGCTAGCGGGGGATCCCCGCACAGATACGCAGTATTTT
TRBV27	few	TRBD1	TRBJ1-4	CASSISTGADEKLFF	TGTGCCAGCAGTATCTCGACAGGGGCAGATGAAAAACTGTTTTTT
TRBV5-1	once	TRBD2	TRBJ2-5	CASSLAPLTSGETQYF	TGCGCCAGCAGCTTGGCCCCACTGACTAGCGGGGAGACCCAGTACTTC
TRBV3-1/TRBV3-2	NA	NA	TRBJ1-2	CASSHSRVTNYGYTF	TGTGCCAGCAGCCACTCCAGGGTCACTAACTATGGCTACACCTTC
TRBV27	NA	NA	TRBJ1-5	CASSLGHYQPQHF	TGTGCCAGCAGTTTGGGACATTATCAGCCCCAGCATTTT
TRBV13	NA	TRBD2	TRBJ2-2	CASRTGLAGFTGELFF	TGTGCCAGCAGGACGGGACTAGCGGGGTTCACCGGGGAGCTGTTTTTT
TRBV27	NA	TRBD1	TRBJ2-7	CASRPSLGQGSYEQYF	TGTGCCAGCAGACCTTCATTGGGACAGGGCTCCTACGAGCAGTACTTC
TRBV7-9	NA	TRBD1	TRBJ2-5	CASSFPPGDRDKETQYF	TGTGCCAGCAGCTTTCCCCCCGGTGACAGGGATAAAGAGACCCAGTACTTC
TRBV6-4	NA	NA	TRBJ1-3	CASSGRRADPGNTIYF	TGTGCCAGCAGTGGCAGGCGGGCCGATCCTGGAAACACCATATATTTT
TRBV7-2	NA	NA	TRBJ2-7	CASSLARLNYEQYF	TGTGCCAGCAGCTTAGCGCGACTAAACTACGAGCAGTACTTC
TRBV28	NA	NA	TRBJ2-4	CASSQASRDIQYF	TGTGCCAGCAGCCAGGCCTCCAGGGACATTCAGTACTTC
TRBV5-1	NA	NA	TRBJ1-1	CASSQRQGTTEAFF	TGCGCCAGCAGCCAACGTCAGGGGACGACTGAAGCTTTCTTT
TRBV2	NA	TRBD2	TRBJ2-2	CASSPGLAGTGELFF	TGTGCCAGCAGTCCGGGACTAGCGGGGACCGGGGAGCTGTTTTTT
TRBV30	NA	NA	TRBJ1-2	CAWSHGNYGYTF	TGTGCCTGGAGCCACGGGAACTATGGCTACACCTTC
TRBV18	NA	TRBD2	TRBJ2-4	CASSPVRTSNPIQYF	TGTGCCAGCTCACCAGTGCGGACTAGCAACCCCATTCAGTACTTC
TRBV13	NA	NA	TRBJ1-2	CASSLSHQGYGYTF	TGTGCCAGCAGCTTGTCCCACCAGGGATATGGCTACACCTTC
TRBV7-3	NA	TRBD1	TRBJ2-6	CASSPSRTGRGSGANVLTF	TGTGCCAGCAGCCCCTCCAGGACAGGTCGAGGCTCTGGGGCCAACGTCCTGACTTTC
TRBV7-8	NA	TRBD1	TRBJ1-5	CASSLGGTGLGNQPQHF	TGTGCCAGCAGCTTAGGTGGGACAGGGTTGGGCAATCAGCCCCAGCATTTT
TRBV5-1	NA	NA	TRBJ1-2	CASSPAGPGTPSGGYTF	TGCGCCAGCAGCCCTGCGGGCCCCGGGACACCCTCTGGGGGCTACACCTTC
TRBV27	NA	NA	TRBJ2-7	CASSSSGTLYEQYF	TGTGCCAGCAGTTCCTCAGGGACACTCTACGAGCAGTACTTC
TRBV6-5	NA	NA	TRBJ2-7	CASSYSSKASYEQYF	TGTGCCAGCAGTTACTCGAGTAAAGCCTCCTACGAGCAGTACTTC
TRBV23-1	NA	NA	TRBJ1-4	CASSQGRATNEKLFF	TGCGCCAGCAGTCAGGGGAGGGCAACTAATGAAAAACTGTTTTTT
TRBV28	NA	TRBD2	TRBJ2-7	CASYTSGISYEQYF	TGTGCCAGTTATACTAGCGGAATCTCCTACGAGCAGTACTTC
TRBV11-2	NA	NA	TRBJ1-2	CASSLVGAPRGYGYTF	TGTGCCAGCAGCTTAGTGGGGGCCCCTCGCGGCTATGGCTACACCTTC
TRBV11-2	NA	TRBD2	TRBJ2-2	CASSLGNSGSPGELFF	TGTGCCAGCAGTCTAGGAAATAGCGGGAGCCCCGGGGAGCTGTTTTTT
TRBV18	NA	TRBD1	TRBJ2-1	CASSHRTGGYYNEQFF	TGTGCCAGCTCACACAGGACAGGGGGCTACTACAATGAGCAGTTCTTC
TRBV7-3	NA	NA	TRBJ1-1	CASSLNPGKIATAFF	TGTGCCAGCAGCTTAAACCCCGGGAAGATTGCCACAGCTTTCTTT
TRBV19	NA	NA	TRBJ1-1	CASSIVQGRGRAFF	TGTGCCAGTAGTATAGTTCAAGGGAGAGGTCGAGCTTTCTTT
TRBV6-6	NA	TRBD1	TRBJ1-2	CASRNAGGEMYGYTF	TGTGCCAGCAGAAACGCAGGGGGCGAGATGTATGGCTACACCTTC
TRBV5-4	few	NA	TRBJ1-1	CASSLSGQGSNTEAFF	TGTGCCAGCAGCTTGTCGGGACAAGGGTCGAACACTGAAGCTTTCTTT
TRBV6-6	NA	TRBD1	TRBJ2-1	CASSLYPPSGTGRLGSEQFF	TGTGCCAGCAGCTTATATCCCCCCTCCGGGACAGGCCGTTTGGGGAGTGAGCAGTTCTTC
TRBV12-5	NA	NA	TRBJ1-5	CASALGGSGNQPQHF	TGTGCTAGTGCCTTGGGCGGGTCGGGCAATCAGCCCCAGCATTTT
TRBV5-6	NA	NA	TRBJ2-2	CASSHGNTGELFF	TGTGCCAGCAGCCACGGGAACACCGGGGAGCTGTTTTTT
TRBV18	NA	NA	TRBJ2-5	CASSPAGDVETQYF	TGTGCCAGCTCACCGGCAGGCGACGTGGAGACCCAGTACTTC
TRBV27	NA	NA	TRBJ1-6	CASRQGLHSPLHF	TGTGCCAGCAGACAGGGTTTACATTCACCCCTCCACTTT
TRBV9	NA	NA	TRBJ2-7	CASSVARRGTYEQYF	TGTGCCAGCAGCGTAGCACGGAGGGGCACCTACGAGCAGTACTTC
TRBV6-5	NA	NA	TRBJ1-3	CASRDRAYGNTIYF	TGTGCCAGCAGGGACAGAGCGTACGGAAACACCATATATTTT
TRBV30	NA	TRBD1	TRBJ2-7	CAGRGQGFFEQYF	TGTGCCGGTCGGGGACAGGGTTTTTTCGAGCAGTACTTC
TRBV5-8	NA	NA	TRBJ2-1	CASSLGGGLGSYNEQFF	TGTGCCAGCAGCTTGGGGGGCGGCTTAGGCTCCTACAATGAGCAGTTCTTC
TRBV7-8	NA	TRBD1	TRBJ1-1	CASSPGTADTEAFF	TGTGCCAGCAGCCCCGGGACAGCCGACACTGAAGCTTTCTTT
TRBV9	NA	NA	TRBJ2-3	CASSVGGTLTDTQYF	TGTGCCAGCAGCGTGGGCGGGACCCTCACAGATACGCAGTATTTT